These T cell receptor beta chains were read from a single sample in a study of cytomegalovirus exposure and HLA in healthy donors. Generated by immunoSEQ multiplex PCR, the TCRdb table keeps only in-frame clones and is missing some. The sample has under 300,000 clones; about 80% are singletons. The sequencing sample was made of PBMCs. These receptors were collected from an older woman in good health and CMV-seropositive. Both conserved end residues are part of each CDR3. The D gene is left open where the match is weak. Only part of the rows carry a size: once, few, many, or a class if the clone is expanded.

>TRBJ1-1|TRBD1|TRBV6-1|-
CASSEGLQGLNTEAFF
TGTGCCAGCAGTGAGGGGCTACAGGGGTTGAACACTGAAGCTTTCTTT
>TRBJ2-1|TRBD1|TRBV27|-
CASSLSGMTGTNEQFF
TGTGCCAGCAGTTTATCGGGGATGACAGGGACCAATGAGCAGTTCTTC
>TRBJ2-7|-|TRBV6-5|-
CASSHSYEQYF
TGTGCCAGCAGCCACTCCTACGAGCAGTACTTC
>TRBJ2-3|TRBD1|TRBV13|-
CASSQDRGGTQYF
TGTGCCAGCAGCCAGGACAGGGGCGGTACGCAGTATTTT
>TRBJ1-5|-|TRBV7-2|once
CASKPGPYSNQPQHF
TGTGCCAGCAAGCCAGGTCCCTATAGCAATCAGCCCCAGCATTTT
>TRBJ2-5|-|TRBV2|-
CASETLGGRKETQYF
TGTGCCAGCGAGACTCTTGGAGGGCGCAAAGAGACCCAGTACTTC
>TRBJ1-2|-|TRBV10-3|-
CAISEVKGTYGYTF
TGTGCCATCAGTGAGGTTAAAGGGACTTATGGCTACACCTTC
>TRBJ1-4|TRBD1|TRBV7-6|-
CATTGQEPGEKLFF
TGTGCCACCACCGGACAGGAGCCAGGGGAAAAACTGTTTTTT
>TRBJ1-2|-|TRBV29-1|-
CSVATTGLYGYTF
TGCAGCGTTGCTACGACGGGACTCTATGGCTACACCTTC
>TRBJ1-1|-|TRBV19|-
CASSILHTATEAFF
TGTGCCAGTAGTATACTGCACACAGCTACCGAAGCTTTCTTT
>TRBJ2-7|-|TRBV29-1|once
CSVNKAGSSYEQYF
TGCAGCGTGAACAAAGCGGGTAGCTCCTACGAGCAGTACTTC
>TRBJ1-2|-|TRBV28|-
CASTNGQPFYGYTF
TGTGCCAGCACAAACGGACAGCCCTTCTATGGCTACACCTTC
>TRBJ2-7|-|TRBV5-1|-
CASSGDTTSYEQYF
TGCGCCAGCAGCGGGGACACAACCTCCTACGAGCAGTACTTC
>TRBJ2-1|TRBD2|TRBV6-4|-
CASSVGLAGVFHEQFF
TGTGCCAGCAGTGTTGGCCTAGCGGGAGTCTTCCATGAGCAGTTCTTC
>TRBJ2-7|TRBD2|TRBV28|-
CASSLGRGGRTSYEQYF
TGTGCCAGCAGTTTAGGGCGTGGCGGGAGGACATCCTACGAGCAGTACTTC
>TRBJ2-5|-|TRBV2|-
CASSENVRGETQYF
TGTGCCAGCAGTGAAAACGTCAGGGGAGAGACCCAGTACTTC
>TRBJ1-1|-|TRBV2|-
CAGTGFWATEAFF
TGTGCCGGAACGGGATTCTGGGCCACTGAAGCTTTCTTT
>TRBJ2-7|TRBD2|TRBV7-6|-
CASRREGSYEQYF
TGTGCCAGTAGGCGGGAGGGCTCCTACGAGCAGTACTTC
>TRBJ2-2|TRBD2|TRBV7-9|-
CASSFSGRITGELFF
TGTGCCAGCAGCTTTAGCGGGAGAATTACCGGGGAGCTGTTTTTT
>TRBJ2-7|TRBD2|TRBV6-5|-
CASSAIAGGANEQYF
TGTGCCAGCAGTGCCATAGCGGGAGGTGCCAACGAGCAGTACTTC
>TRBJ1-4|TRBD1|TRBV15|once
CATRQGRIANEKLFF
TGTGCCACCAGACAGGGGAGGATAGCTAATGAAAAACTGTTTTTT
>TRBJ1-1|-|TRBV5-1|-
CASSLADRAPQAFF
TGCGCCAGCAGCTTGGCCGACAGAGCACCCCAAGCTTTCTTT
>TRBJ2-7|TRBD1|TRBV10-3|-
CAIRQDRGPYEQYF
TGTGCCATCAGGCAGGACAGGGGCCCGTACGAGCAGTACTTC
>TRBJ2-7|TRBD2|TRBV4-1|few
CASSQPGLASREQYF
TGCGCCAGCAGCCAACCGGGACTAGCCTCTCGGGAGCAGTACTTC
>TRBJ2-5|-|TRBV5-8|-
CASSLVGKETQYF
TGTGCCAGCAGCTTGGTGGGCAAAGAGACCCAGTACTTC
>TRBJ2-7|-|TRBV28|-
CASSLPAGGYEQYF
TGTGCCAGCAGTTTACCGGCGGGCGGATACGAGCAGTACTTC
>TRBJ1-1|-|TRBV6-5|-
CASSRIPGFEAFF
TGTGCCAGCAGCCGTATCCCAGGGTTCGAAGCTTTCTTT
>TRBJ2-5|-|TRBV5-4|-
CASTTDRLIETQYF
TGTGCCAGCACCACGGACAGACTAATAGAGACCCAGTACTTC
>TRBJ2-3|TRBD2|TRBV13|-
CASSLRGTSGTTQYF
TGTGCCAGCAGCTTACGAGGGACTAGCGGGACTACGCAGTATTTT
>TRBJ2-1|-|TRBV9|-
CASSVGTSSSYNEQFF
TGTGCCAGCAGCGTAGGGACTTCGAGCTCCTACAATGAGCAGTTCTTC
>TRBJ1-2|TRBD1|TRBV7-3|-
CASSRTGGNGYTF
TGTGCCAGCAGCCGGACAGGGGGCAATGGCTACACCTTC
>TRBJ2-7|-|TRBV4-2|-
CASSQDVGLGRRGYEQYF
TGTGCCAGCAGCCAAGATGTAGGATTGGGGAGACGTGGATACGAGCAGTACTTC
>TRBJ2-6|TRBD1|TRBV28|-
CASSRGQGSGANVLTF
TGTGCCAGCAGCCGTGGACAGGGCTCTGGGGCCAACGTCCTGACTTTC